A single sample gave rise to the 2 T cell receptor beta chains below, sequenced in a study of T cell repertoires in cytomegalovirus infection. TCRdb used MiXCR to reprocess the reads, holding one entry per CDR3 protein. The sample consists of more than 150,000 distinct CDR3 sequences, roughly 17% of them appearing once. Sequencing was done on a sample of CD8+ T cells from PBMCs. These receptors all come from a human donor in good health (CMV status not recorded). Some clones in this sample may be carry-over from other donors' samples.

This clonotype was observed a handful of times. The rearrangement uses TRBV7-9 and TRBJ1-1, with 11 nucleotides matching TRBD1. The CDR3 sequence is 16 residues long. Germline assignment: CDR1 SEHNR and CDR2 FQNEAQ (reference sequence). V was clipped by 2 bases and J by 4 bases; unmatched bases: 6. The CDR3 reads CASSLMGQGGTTEAFF. The CDR3 region has the DNA TGTGCCAGCAGCTTAATGGGACAGGGGGGGACCACTGAAGCTTTCTTT. The full variable domain, in which reference TRBV7-9 and TRBJ1-1 provide the parts outside the CDR3, is DTGVSQNPRHKITKRGQNVTFRCDPISEHNRLYWYRQTLGQGPEFLTYFQNEAQLEKSRLLSDRFSAERPKGSFSTLEIQRTEQGDSAMYLCASSLMGQGGTTEAFFGQGTRLTVV.

This clonotype appeared many times. The V and J genes are TRBV28 and TRBJ1-5; D remains ambiguous. CDR1 is MDHEN, CDR2 SYDVKM, per germline. The CDR3 has 21 residues. The ends were cut back, 2 bases at V and 3 bases at J, with 29 bases in the middle. The chain's CDR3 is CASSLETAGPSIWYDNQPQHF. Written as DNA, the CDR3 is TGTGCCAGCAGTTTAGAGACGGCAGGTCCCTCAATCTGGTATGACAATCAGCCCCAGCATTTT.